These 15 T cell receptor beta chains share one sample of origin, sequenced in a study of T cells in Graves' hyperthyroidism and ophthalmopathy. TCR beta CDR3 sequences were amplified from RNA transcripts. The HTBI primer set served for first-round RT-PCR of the TCR CDR3. TCRdb used MiXCR to reprocess the multiplex PCR reads, holding one entry per CDR3 protein. The sample holds about 500,000 distinct CDR3 sequences, roughly 14% seen once. Sequencing was done on a sample of blood. These receptors all come from a woman in her late teens or twenties with Graves' hyperthyroidism.

This clonotype was detected ten times or more. The chain joins TRBV11-2 to TRBJ2-7; D perhaps matches TRBD1 (6 bases). V lost 6 bases and J lost 7, with 19 bases in between. The CDR3 is 14 residues long. Germline-derived CDR1 and CDR2 are SGHAT and FQNNGV. CDR3 loop: CASSEGHTDWEQYV. Written as DNA, the CDR3 is TGTGCCAGCAGTGAGGGACACACCGATTGGGAGCAGTACGTC.

V and J are TRBV20-1 and TRBJ1-5; 7 positions agree with TRBD1. CDR3 length: 14 residues. In germline, CDR1 is DFQATT, CDR2 SNEGSKA (reference sequence). V was clipped by 4 bases and J by 2 bases; unmatched bases: 5. The CDR3 loop is CSAKQGWGNQPQHF. As DNA, the CDR3 is TGCAGTGCTAAACAGGGGTGGGGCAATCAGCCCCAGCATTTT.

This clonotype appeared many times. The chain employs TRBV12-3 or TRBV12-4 and TRBJ1-4, with a weak D call TRBD1 (6 bases). V dropped 3 bases and J dropped 3 bases, with 17 bases sitting between them. The CDR3 length is 17 residues. The CDR3 DNA reads as TGTGCCAGCAGTTTTGTTTATGGGGGCAACGCTAATGAAAAACTGTTTTTT. It translates to CASSFVYGGNANEKLFF.

The chain recombines TRBV24-1 with TRBJ2-5; no firm D call. Germline loops: CDR1 KGHDR, CDR2 SFDVKD. This CDR3 is 14 amino acids long. V lost 3 bases, J lost 3 bases, and 10 bases lay in between. The CDR3 nucleotides are TGTGCCACCAGTGATAAGGGATGGAAAGAGACCCAGTACTTC. Encoded protein: CATSDKGWKETQYF.

This clonotype appeared a few times. The rearrangement uses TRBV7-2 and TRBJ1-4, with 10 bases lining up with TRBD1. The length of the CDR3 is 14 residues. J was trimmed by 8 bases and V by 4 bases; bases with no gene match: 4. CDR1 and CDR2 (germline): SGHTA, FQGNSA. CDR3 coding DNA: TGTGCCAGCAGCTCAGACAGGGGGCACGAAAAACTGTTTTTT. Its translation: CASSSDRGHEKLFF.

The chain employs TRBV6-1 and TRBJ1-5; D gene ambiguous. This CDR3 is 14 amino acids long. The V and J ends lost 4 bases and 5 bases respectively, with 12 bases between them. Germline assignment: CDR1 MNHNS and CDR2 SASEGT. CDR3 nucleotides: TGTGCCAGCAGTGGAGGTCTGAATCATCAGCCCCAGCATTTT. This sequence encodes CASSGGLNHQPQHF.

There are a few counts of this clonotype. The gene calls are TRBV6-5 and TRBJ2-3; TRBD1 matches at 7 bases. Unmatched junction bases numbered 6, after V lost 2 bases and J lost 4 bases. This CDR3 is 15 amino acids long. Germline CDR1 MNHEY, CDR2 SVGAGI. This CDR3 is CASSYQTGWADTQYF. The CDR3 region has the DNA TGTGCCAGCAGTTACCAGACAGGGTGGGCAGATACGCAGTATTTT.

The chain recombines TRBV29-1 with TRBJ1-1, with 9 bases lining up with TRBD1. Per the germline V gene, CDR1 is SQVTM and CDR2 is ANQGSEA. The CDR3 runs 14 residues. The J segment lost 11 bases and the V segment lost 6 bases, leaving 16 bases of the junction unmatched. The CDR3 coding sequence is TGCAGCGTAATGGTCCCGGGACAGGGAGGGTCGGCTTTCTTT. Translated, it gives CSVMVPGQGGSAFF.

At least ten counts were recorded for this clonotype. V is TRBV7-9 and J is TRBJ2-7; 9 bases align to TRBD2. V gave up 1 base and J gave up 2 bases; unmatched junction bases: 6. The germline gives CDR1 SEHNR, CDR2 FQNEAQ (reference sequence). CDR3 length: 16 amino acids. DNA for the CDR3: TGTGCCAGCAGCTTAGGTGGTAGCGGGAGCCCCTACGAGCAGTACTTC. Its protein product is CASSLGGSGSPYEQYF.

The chain has TRBV30 and TRBJ2-2; tentatively, D is TRBD1 (5 bases). The germline V gene encodes CDR1 GTSNPN and CDR2 SVGIG (reference sequence). The CDR3 runs to 16 residues. Trimming removed 0 bases from V and 5 bases from J, with 16 bases in between. The CDR3 DNA reads as TGTGCCTGGAGTGTGGTTAAGGGGTACGGAACCGGGGAGCTGTTTTTT. Translated: CAWSVVKGYGTGELFF.

The rearrangement links TRBV28 to TRBJ1-5; 9 positions match TRBD1. The germline V gene has CDR1 MDHEN and CDR2 SYDVKM. The CDR3 runs 19 residues. V dropped 3 bases and J dropped 0; count of bases not matched to a gene: 12. The CDR3 nucleotides are TGTGCCAGCAGTTTCCGGACAGGGGAGGGGGTGTATAGCAATCAGCCCCAGCATTTT. This gives the protein CASSFRTGEGVYSNQPQHF.

The chain recombines TRBV20-1 with TRBJ2-3, with TRBD1 matching over 9 bases. The ends lost 8 bases at V and 6 bases at J; junction bases unmatched: 9. CDR3 length: 13 amino acids. CDR1 DFQATT and CDR2 SNEGSKA come from the germline V gene (reference sequence). Here the CDR3 reads CSRMTGGGDTQYF. The CDR3, as DNA: TGCAGTAGAATGACAGGGGGAGGGGATACGCAGTATTTT.

This clonotype was observed many times. The chain recombines TRBV5-1 with TRBJ1-6; D unclear. CDR1 and CDR2 from the germline V gene are SGHRS and YFSETQ. V was clipped by 4 bases and J by 0 bases, with 8 bases between them. The CDR3 totals 15 residues. The CDR3 loop is CASSGGSSYNSPLHF. As DNA, the CDR3 is TGCGCCAGCAGCGGAGGGAGCTCCTATAATTCACCCCTCCACTTT. The complete variable domain, with remaining parts taken from reference TRBV5-1 and TRBJ1-6, reads KAGVTQTPRYLIKTRGQQVTLSCSPISGHRSVSWYQQTPGQGLQFLFEYFSETQRNKGNFPGRFSGRQFSNSRSEMNVSTLELGDSALYLCASSGGSSYNSPLHFGNGTRLTVT.

The chain links TRBV6-1 to TRBJ1-3; 7 bases map to TRBD1. The CDR3 is 17 residues long. In germline, CDR1 is MNHNS, CDR2 SASEGT. V shed 0 bases and J 0 bases; nucleotides not matched to a gene: 5. As DNA, the CDR3 is TGTGCCAGCAGTGAAGCGGAGACAGGGCGCTCTGGAAACACCATATATTTT. Residues: CASSEAETGRSGNTIYF.

This clonotype was detected many times. The chain combines TRBV11-2 with TRBJ1-1; 9 bases are a match to TRBD1. Germline V gives CDR1 SGHAT, CDR2 FQNNGV. The CDR3 runs to 16 residues. V shed 4 bases and J 4 bases; nucleotides not matched to a gene: 10. CDR3 coding DNA: TGTGCCAGCAGCTCAACAGGGGGCGGCGAAGGCACTGAAGCTTTCTTT. Residues: CASSSTGGGEGTEAFF.